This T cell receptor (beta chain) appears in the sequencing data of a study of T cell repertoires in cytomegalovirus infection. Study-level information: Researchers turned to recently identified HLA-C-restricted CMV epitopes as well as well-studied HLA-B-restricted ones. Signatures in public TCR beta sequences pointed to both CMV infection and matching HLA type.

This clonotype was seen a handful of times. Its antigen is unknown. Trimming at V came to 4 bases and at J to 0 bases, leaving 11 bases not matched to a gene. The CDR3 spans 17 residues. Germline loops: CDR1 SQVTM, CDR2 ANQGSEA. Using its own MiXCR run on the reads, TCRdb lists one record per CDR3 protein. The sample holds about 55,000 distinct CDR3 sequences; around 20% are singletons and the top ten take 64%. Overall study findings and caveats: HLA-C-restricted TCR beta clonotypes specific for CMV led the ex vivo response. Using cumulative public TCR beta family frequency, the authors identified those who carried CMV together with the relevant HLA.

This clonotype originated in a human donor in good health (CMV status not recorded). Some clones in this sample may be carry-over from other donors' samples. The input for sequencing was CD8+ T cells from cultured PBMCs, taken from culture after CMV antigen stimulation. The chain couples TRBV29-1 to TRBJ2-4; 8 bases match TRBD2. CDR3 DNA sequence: TGCAGCGTTGTAGGGACTAGTTCAGCGCTAGCCAAAAACATTCAGTACTTC. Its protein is CSVVGTSSALAKNIQYF.